This record looks at one T cell receptor (beta chain) sequence and its context. This clone was seen a handful of times. What this receptor recognizes is not known. Base qualities are not at hand, and no much larger clone is one base apart. Via the germline V gene, CDR1 is SNHLY and CDR2 FYNNEI. Trimmed from V: 3 bases; trimmed from J: 5 bases; junction bases lacking a gene match: 0. From its cysteine to its phenylalanine, the CDR3 spans 12 amino acids. Only CDR3 DNA is held: 36 bases, read in frame from base 1. This specimen belongs to a study of beta chain features in type 1 diabetes (dated by TCRdb to the late 2010s). About the study as a whole: Patients and healthy donors did not differ in mean age, gender distribution, total cell number or subset yield. Regulatory and stem cell-like memory subsets were obtained from only 8 patients and roughly 8 healthy donors, while naive and central memory subsets were obtained from all 28 donors. The study compared the TCRB repertoires of sorted circulating CD4+ T cell subsets in recently diagnosed type 1 diabetes patients with those in matched healthy donors. A total of 107,917,701 sorted cells were examined across all samples, and RNA yield correlated strongly with the number of cells per subset.

The entire isolated RNA was reverse transcribed using the High Capacity cDNA Reverse Transcription Kit, and thus expressed TCRB transcripts were sequenced. Naive, central memory and regulatory T cell samples underwent deep immunoSEQ sequencing, averaging roughly 3.4 million total reads per sample. After sorted cells were lysed in RLT buffer, RNA was extracted with DNase-treated RNeasy Micro or Mini kits, with the choice depending on cell number. Each cell subset was processed separately to prevent cross-contamination, with patient and healthy donor samples processed together. The immunoSEQ multiplex PCR was used to amplify TCRB sequences from cDNA, generating 87-bp fragments that spanned the CDR3 region. Amplicons were sequenced on the Illumina HiSeq platform. Turning to the authors' computational methods: PCR bias was computationally corrected using synthetic template baselines, reads within Hamming distance 2 were collapsed, and singletons that could not be merged were discarded. By aligning reads against IMGT, V, D and J genes, CDR3 length, and insertions or deletions at six rearrangement sites were assigned. Clonotype counts were normalized to sorted cell number within each subset before computing true diversity and Gini coefficients with the tcR R package. Repertoire sharing was quantified using the overlap coefficient calculated on TCRB nucleotide sequences. As a proxy for the pre-selection repertoire, out-of-frame TCRB sequences from naive cells were analyzed. The clones in this table, taken by TCRdb from immuneACCESS, are in-frame only. Not every clone is retained; where verified, under half of the shortfall comes from an unresolved V gene, and the cause of the rest is unknown. V and J calls and clone size are those listed in that table; D and trimming were worked out from the DNA. This sample holds fewer than 250,000 clones; 14% were observed only once. The biggest ten clones account for more than 0.025% of the sample.

The paper as a whole reports these results and caveats: In all four CD4+ subsets, TCRB CDR3 length was moderately but significantly shorter in type 1 diabetes patients. PCR may preferentially amplify shorter templates, but because patient and control samples were amplified and corrected together, any resulting skew would affect both groups equally. Because cDNA was sequenced instead of genomic DNA, highly expressing activated cells could be over-represented, though the groups showed no difference in activation or CD3 levels. Only small numbers of individuals were included in the HLA sub-analyses, which left unresolved whether HLA type had any influence on TCRB rearrangement. Patients with type 1 diabetes made fewer insertions and deleted more nucleotides at VDJ recombination sites, implying thymic rearrangement abnormalities. Naive, central memory and regulatory TCRB repertoires appeared more similar among patients than among healthy donors.

Each donor gave one peripheral blood draw, averaging approximately 110 mL, which was collected into heparinised tubes. Naive, central memory, regulatory and stem cell-like memory CD4+ T cells were sorted on a BD FACSAria II using a panel including CD45RO, CCR7, CD25, CD127, CD95 and CD27. All sorted populations exceeded 95% purity. PBMCs were separated immediately by Lymphoprep density gradient centrifugation and were stained directly, without being cultured. So that batch effects would be minimized, each experiment stained and sorted samples in pairs, pairing one healthy donor with one patient. The TCR comes from a woman in her thirties or forties in good health. The V gene is TRBV2 and the J gene is TRBJ2-7, and TRBD1 matches 8 of the central bases. Sequenced sample: naive CD4+ T cells from blood. The label giving this sample's cell subset or site can be read as: true naive CD4+ T cells. The DNA sequence is as follows: TGTGCCAGCAGTGAGGACAGGGACGAGCAGTACTTC. Its protein product is CASSEDRDEQYF.